The 26 T cell receptor beta chains reported below all come from one sample, sequenced in a study of T cell responses to AZD1222 COVID-19 vaccine. Profiled with immunoSEQ multiplex PCR; TCRdb holds only in-frame clones, not every one. The table records some 150,000 clones, approximately 85% of them present only once. This specimen consisted of peripheral blood, obtained 28 days after the second dose of the MenACWY control vaccine. Receptors originate from an adult who received the MenACWY meningococcal vaccine as a control.

The chain has TRBV7-5 and TRBJ2-3; the table names TRBD2, a call not compared with the DNA. TRBV7-5 is a listed pseudogene. CDR3 length: 20 amino acids. The CDR3 sequence: CVRSLTVSGGSRFNADTQYF. The CDR3 coding sequence is TGTGTCAGAAGCTTAACAGTTAGCGGGGGGTCTAGATTCAACGCAGATACGCAGTATTTT.

The V call is TRBV6-6, the J call TRBJ1-5; D not certain. The CDR3 is made up of 14 amino acids. V lost 7 bases, J lost 1 base, and 11 bases lay in between. Germline values: CDR1 MNHNY, CDR2 SVGAGI (reference sequence). The CDR3 DNA reads TGTGCCAGCACCTTAGGACTGAGCAATCAGCCCCAGCATTTT. As protein: CASTLGLSNQPQHF.

This chain links TRBV30 with TRBJ2-7; D uncertain. The CDR3 has 15 residues. V lost 5 bases and J 0 bases, leaving 17 bases between the germline ends. Germline values: CDR1 GTSNPN, CDR2 SVGIG (reference sequence). The CDR3 is CAWGNDAGFSYEQYF. CDR3 nucleotides: TGTGCCTGGGGGAATGATGCCGGATTCTCCTACGAGCAGTACTTC.

This clone was seen a single time. V gene TRBV5-1 combines with J gene TRBJ2-1; no firm D call. V was shortened by 1 base and J by 7 bases, with 15 bases between the two germline ends. From germline, CDR1 is SGHRS and CDR2 YFSETQ. This CDR3 is 15 amino acids long. CDR3 amino acids: CASSLNLVSFNEQFF. DNA of the CDR3: TGCGCCAGCAGCTTGAACCTGGTCTCTTTTAATGAGCAGTTCTTC.

The CDR3 nucleotides read TGTGCCAGCAGCATATCGGACATGCTCTATGGCTACACCTTC. Its protein is CASSISDMLYGYTF. V usage is TRBV11-3 and J usage is TRBJ1-2; a weak D match, TRBD1 (5 bases). CDR1 SGHNT and CDR2 YENEEA come from the germline V gene. CDR3 length: 14 residues. V gave up 5 bases and J gave up 4 bases, with 14 bases separating them. Together with reference TRBV11-3 and TRBJ1-2, the CDR3 gives the full variable domain: EAGVVQSPRYKIIEKKQPVAFWCNPISGHNTLYWYLQNLGQGPELLIRYENEEAVDDSQLPKDRFSAERLKGVDSTLKIQPAELGDSAVYLCASSISDMLYGYTFGSGTRLTVV.

The CDR3, as DNA: TGTGCCGAACATACAGGGGGCGAGCAGTTCTTC. Protein product: CAEHTGGEQFF. The V gene is TRBV10-3, the J gene TRBJ2-1, with 9 nucleotides matching TRBD1. J lost 10 bases, V lost 11 bases, and 6 bases had no gene match. The CDR3 covers 11 residues. Per the germline V gene, CDR1 is ENHRY and CDR2 is SYGVKD.

J is TRBJ2-1 and V is TRBV5-1; TRBD2 aligns across 8 bases. The germline V gene has CDR1 SGHRS and CDR2 YFSETQ. Losses at the gene ends were 4 bases for V and 5 bases for J; bases not matched to a gene: 5. The CDR3 is 14 residues long. CDR3 protein: CASSQRESHNEQFF. In DNA form, the CDR3 reads TGCGCCAGCAGCCAGCGGGAGAGCCACAATGAGCAGTTCTTC.

This clone has a handful of counts. The V gene is TRBV29-1, the J gene TRBJ1-1; D is undetermined. Per germline, CDR1 SQVTM and CDR2 ANQGSEA. V lost 7 bases, J lost 1 base, and 13 bases lay in between. This CDR3 is built from 13 residues. For the CDR3, the DNA is TGCAGCGCGCAATTACTCTGGAACACTGAAGCTTTCTTT. Translation: CSAQLLWNTEAFF. The variable domain in full, completed from reference TRBV29-1 and TRBJ1-1, reads SAVISQKPSRDICQRGTSLTIQCQVDSQVTMMFWYRQQPGQSLTLIATANQGSEATYESGFVIDKFPISRPNLTFSTLTVSNMSPEDSSIYLCSAQLLWNTEAFFGQGTRLTVV.

This clone was seen a single time. J is TRBJ2-1 and V is TRBV6-5; TRBD2 aligns across 9 bases. The CDR3 totals 13 residues. Germline assignment: CDR1 MNHEY and CDR2 SVGAGI. The ends lost 6 bases at V and 13 bases at J; junction bases unmatched: 10. CDR3 coding DNA: TGTGCCAGCAGGGGGCTAGCGGGAATCGGTCAGTTCTTC. Protein: CASRGLAGIGQFF.

The chain employs TRBV3-1 (or the pseudogene TRBV3-2) and TRBJ2-7, with 10 bases fitting TRBD2. Germline V CDR1 and CDR2: LGHDT, YNNKEL (reference sequence). With V trimmed by 1 base and J by 3 bases, 12 bases remained unmatched. This CDR3 spans 18 amino acids. The CDR3 coding sequence is TGTGCCAGCAGCCAAGCCACTACCAGGACTAGCGGAGTCTACGAGCAGTACTTC. It is translated as CASSQATTRTSGVYEQYF.

V gene TRBV3-1 (or the pseudogene TRBV3-2) combines with J gene TRBJ2-1; TRBD1 aligns across 10 bases. Germline V lookup: CDR1 LGHDT, CDR2 YNNKEL (reference sequence). The CDR3 is 16 amino acids. With 4 bases clipped from V and 7 bases from J, the junction kept 10 bases outside the gene matches. The CDR3 spells CASSRGGTGARNEQFF. DNA of the CDR3: TGTGCCAGCAGCCGAGGGGGGACAGGGGCTAGGAATGAGCAGTTCTTC.

The chain is built from TRBV18 and TRBJ2-3; maybe TRBD2 (5 bases). The CDR3 length is 15 residues. CDR1 and CDR2 from the germline V gene are KGHSH and LQKENI. V dropped 6 bases and J dropped 0 bases, with 13 bases sitting between them. CDR3 sequence (DNA): TGTGCCAGCTCCCGGGAACTGCCTAGCACAGATACGCAGTATTTT. This sequence encodes CASSRELPSTDTQYF.

The gene calls are TRBV11-3 and TRBJ2-3; D might be TRBD2 (6 bases). Germline loops: CDR1 SGHNT, CDR2 YENEEA. This CDR3 has 17 residues. The germline V and J ends were trimmed by 7 bases and 5 bases, with 25 bases remaining between them. CDR3 bases: TGTGCCAGCACCCCAAGGATCGGACAACCCGGGAGAGATACGCAGTATTTT. Its protein is CASTPRIGQPGRDTQYF.

The chain carries TRBV12-3 or TRBV12-4 and TRBJ1-5; D is ambiguous. The CDR3 length is 13 residues. Trimming pared 6 bases from V and 6 bases from J, leaving 12 bases between. In nucleotides, the CDR3 is TGTGCCAGCAGGAAATCAGGAACTCAGCCCCAGCATTTT. Encoded protein: CASRKSGTQPQHF.

The chain couples TRBV6-2 or TRBV6-3 to TRBJ2-7, with D perhaps matching TRBD2 (5 bases). The CDR3 extends over 15 amino acids. The V and J ends lost 5 bases and 1 base respectively, with 15 bases between them. Germline CDR1 and CDR2: MNHEY and SVGEGT. The chain's CDR3 is CASSEVLGYSYEQYF. The DNA for the CDR3 is TGTGCCAGCAGTGAGGTACTAGGATATTCCTACGAGCAGTACTTC.

This sequence joins TRBV29-1 and TRBJ2-6; D might be TRBD1 (5 bases). This CDR3 has 16 residues. Trimming pared 5 bases from V and 1 base from J, leaving 15 bases between. Germline V gene lookup returns CDR1 SQVTM and CDR2 ANQGSEA. CDR3: CSVYAGITSGANVLTF. The DNA of the CDR3 is TGCAGCGTTTACGCAGGGATTACGTCTGGGGCCAACGTCCTGACTTTC.

This chain uses TRBV10-3 with TRBJ1-2, with D unresolved. With 2 bases removed from V and 0 bases from J, the gap between germline ends came to 10 bases. There are 15 residues in the CDR3. Germline CDR1 reads ENHRY; CDR2 reads SYGVKD. As DNA, the CDR3 is TGTGCCATCAGTGAGGCCGGGAACCCTAACTATGGCTACACCTTC. It encodes CAISEAGNPNYGYTF.

The genes are TRBV27 and TRBJ1-1; unclear D gene. Germline loops: CDR1 MNHEY, CDR2 SMNVEV (reference sequence). The length of the CDR3 is 13 residues. The ends were cut back, 2 bases at V and 3 bases at J, with 7 bases in the middle. The CDR3 region has the DNA TGTGCCAGCAGTTTAACACTGTACACTGAAGCTTTCTTT. Translated: CASSLTLYTEAFF.

With regard to this clone: One end of the junction does not line up with germline, which may come from a read error. V usage is TRBV18 and J usage is TRBJ2-2, with 7 nucleotides matching TRBD2. The germline V gene has CDR1 KGHSH and CDR2 LQKENI. This CDR3 contains 15 residues. The CDR3 region is CASSPRGANTGELFF. The CDR3 bases are TGTGCCAGCTCCCCACGGGGGGCGAACACCGGGGAGCTGTTTTTT.

CDR3 residues: CASSPRLAGFSNEQFF. The DNA of the CDR3 is TGTGCCAGCAGCCCGAGACTAGCGGGTTTCTCCAATGAGCAGTTCTTC. The chain carries TRBV11-3 and TRBJ2-1; 10 nucleotides align to TRBD2. In germline, CDR1 is SGHNT, CDR2 YENEEA. The CDR3 consists of 16 residues. V trimming: 5 bases; J trimming: 6 bases; junction bases outside the gene matches: 10.

The V and J genes are TRBV7-8 and TRBJ1-1; D unresolved. Germline CDR1 and CDR2: SGHVS and FQNEAQ. V was pared by 1 base and J by 3 bases, with 9 bases between. The length of the CDR3 is 14 residues. CDR3 in amino acids: CASSLGWVDTEAFF. The CDR3 DNA is TGTGCCAGCAGCTTAGGGTGGGTTGACACTGAAGCTTTCTTT.

The chain uses TRBV4-3 and TRBJ1-2; D possibly corresponds to TRBD1 (6 bases). Trimming took 0 bases from V and 0 from J, leaving 17 bases between them. Germline V gene lookup returns CDR1 LGHNA and CDR2 YSLEER. The CDR3 length is 18 residues. CDR3 residues: CASSQDGGQGWANYGYTF. The CDR3 nucleotides are TGCGCCAGCAGCCAAGATGGGGGGCAGGGATGGGCTAACTATGGCTACACCTTC.

The rearrangement links TRBV5-6 to TRBJ1-5; 7 bases match TRBD1. CDR1 SGHDT and CDR2 YYEEEE come from the germline V gene. V lost 3 bases to trimming and J lost 6 bases; unmatched junction nucleotides: 3. The CDR3 is 13 amino acids. Written as DNA, the CDR3 is TGTGCCAGCAGCTACGACAGGGCTCAGCCCCAGCATTTT. Its translation: CASSYDRAQPQHF.

The rearrangement uses TRBV10-3 and TRBJ2-3; TRBD2 might be the D (5 bases). The V gene's germline CDR1 is ENHRY and CDR2 SYGVKD. Trimming took off 11 bases at V and 3 bases at J, with 15 bases between the two ends. CDR3 length equals 13 residues. CDR3: CAVASFGTDTQYF. The DNA for the CDR3 is TGTGCCGTCGCTAGCTTCGGTACAGATACGCAGTATTTT.

The chain employs TRBV2 and TRBJ2-2; no reliable D call. The germline V and J ends were trimmed by 1 base and 0 bases, with 15 bases remaining between them. The germline CDR1 and CDR2 sequences are SNHLY and FYNNEI. The CDR3 has 18 amino acids. CDR3 bases: TGTGCCAGCAGTGAAGTGATAGTGGGATCCCCGAACACCGGGGAGCTGTTTTTT. Translating gives CASSEVIVGSPNTGELFF.

In its sample, this clone was seen once. V usage is TRBV7-9 and J usage is TRBJ2-3; TRBD2 agrees at 8 bases. CDR1 SEHNR and CDR2 FQNEAQ come from the germline V gene (reference sequence). Unmatched junction bases numbered 4, after V lost 3 bases and J lost 5 bases. This CDR3 is 14 amino acids long. This chain's CDR3 is CASSFSGAEDTQYF. In DNA, the CDR3 is TGTGCCAGCAGCTTTAGCGGGGCGGAAGATACGCAGTATTTT.